This T cell receptor (beta chain) was documented in a study of persistence of HIV-infected CD4 T cells. General observations from the study: Within sorted populations, more oligoclonal TCRs accompanied more oligoclonal proviruses. Antigen-responding cells were enriched for degenerate expanded CDR3beta sequences.

The libraries were made with immunoSEQ version 4 in survey mode. Produced via immunoSEQ multiplex PCR; TCRdb's table is partial and in-frame only. The sample yields some 21,000 clones, around 78% seen once. Regarding this clone: The target antigen is unknown.

Germline V CDR1 and CDR2: SGHRS, YFSETQ. The CDR3 length is 15 residues. V lost 0 bases and J lost 4, with 13 bases in between. Lysates of CMV-infected fibroblasts at about 10 ug/mL stimulated these cells. CD4+ T cells upregulating both CD40 ligand and CD69 were sorted as responding cells. Donors had CD4+ T cell counts above 400 cells/uL and were CMV-seropositive. CD8-depleted PBMCs were stimulated more than 15 hours with anti-CD28/CD49d costimulation, CD40-blocking antibody and enfuvirtide. This sequence joins TRBV5-1 and TRBJ1-1, with no clear D. The source was CD4+ T cells sorted from PBMCs after roughly 18-hour stimulation, collected from a patient who received antiretroviral therapy. This sequence was found in an adult man with HIV who was CMV-seropositive. The CDR3 bases are TGCGCCAGCAGCTTGGCCGGGGAAGTAAGCACTGAAGCTTTCTTT. Translation gives CASSLAGEVSTEAFF.